Presented here are 26 T cell receptor beta chains from one specimen sequenced in a study of technical replicates of blood from a handful of donors (dated by TCRdb to the late 2010s). The library was prepared using the immunoSEQ multiplex PCR assay. TCRdb obtained this table from immuneACCESS and retained in-frame rearrangements with V and J assigned. These tables miss some clones; where compared with another copy, unresolved V genes account for less than half of the shortfall, and the remainder is unexplained. This sample comprises about 67,000 clones, about 98% of them detected only once. 0.16% of the sample is taken by the ten largest. The sample taken for sequencing was T cells isolated from PBMCs. Source of these receptors: a human donor in good health.

V usage is TRBV28 and J usage is TRBJ2-1; 7 bases are a match to TRBD2. CDR1 and CDR2 from the germline V gene are MDHEN and SYDVKM. V trimming: 5 bases; J trimming: 8 bases; junction bases outside the gene matches: 12. CDR3 length: 15 amino acids. CDR3 in amino acids: CASSIQTSRLDEQFF. CDR3 in DNA: TGTGCCAGCAGTATTCAGACTAGCAGGTTGGATGAGCAGTTCTTC. The full variable domain, with the rest looked up from reference TRBV28 and TRBJ2-1, is DVKVTQSSRYLVKRTGEKVFLECVQDMDHENMFWYRQDPGLGLRLIYFSYDVKMKEKGDIPEGYSVSREKKERFSLILESASTNQTSMYLCASSIQTSRLDEQFFGPGTRLTVL.

The chain has TRBV27 and TRBJ2-2; 8 bases fit TRBD1. The CDR3 extends over 17 amino acids. From germline, CDR1 is MNHEY and CDR2 SMNVEV (reference sequence). Trimming at V came to 7 bases and at J to 0 bases, leaving 10 bases not matched to a gene. The CDR3, as DNA: TGTGCCAGCATCAGACAGGGGATTCCCGCGAACACCGGGGAGCTGTTTTTT. Protein product: CASIRQGIPANTGELFF.

The chain links TRBV11-3 to TRBJ2-3; 7 nucleotides line up with TRBD2. V lost 1 base to trimming and J lost 1 base; unmatched junction nucleotides: 8. CDR1 and CDR2 (germline): SGHNT, YENEEA. This CDR3 has 17 amino acids. In DNA, the CDR3 is TGTGCCAGCAGCTTAGGGTTGCGGGAGTTGCGCACAGATACGCAGTATTTT. This encodes CASSLGLRELRTDTQYF.

This chain links TRBV7-2 with TRBJ1-2; TRBD1 is a possible D gene (5 bases). Germline assignment: CDR1 SGHTA and CDR2 FQGNSA. CDR3 length: 15 amino acids. V was trimmed by 3 bases and J by 2 bases, leaving 13 bases between them. CDR3 amino acids: CASSLTVLPNYGYTF. For the CDR3, the DNA is TGTGCCAGCAGCTTGACAGTCCTCCCAAACTATGGCTACACCTTC.

The rearrangement joins TRBV25-1 to TRBJ2-5; D is undetermined. The V gene lost 3 bases and the J gene lost 8 bases, with 13 bases spanning the gap. The CDR3 covers 13 residues. CDR1 and CDR2 (germline): MGHDK, SYGVNS. The CDR3 DNA reads as TGTGCCAGCAGTGATGGGCCCAAAGCAACCCAGTACTTC. Protein: CASSDGPKATQYF.

This chain connects TRBV28 to TRBJ2-2, with 10 bases matching TRBD1. The CDR3 loop spans 14 amino acids. The V segment lost 8 bases and the J segment 8 bases; nucleotides outside the gene matches: 8. The germline V gene encodes CDR1 MDHEN and CDR2 SYDVKM. This chain's CDR3 is CASSGQGFLGELFF. The CDR3 nucleotides are TGTGCCAGCTCGGGACAGGGGTTTTTGGGGGAGCTGTTTTTT.

This rearrangement joins TRBV11-2 to TRBJ1-1; TRBD1 agrees at 7 bases. CDR1 and CDR2 from the germline V gene are SGHAT and FQNNGV. The CDR3 runs 13 residues. V was pared by 5 bases and J by 6 bases, with 6 bases of the junction left unmatched. The CDR3 DNA reads as TGTGCCAGCAGCCGTGACAGGGTCGCTGAAGCTTTCTTT. Translated, it gives CASSRDRVAEAFF. Looking up the rest from reference TRBV11-2 and TRBJ1-1 gives the full variable domain: EAGVAQSPRYKIIEKRQSVAFWCNPISGHATLYWYQQILGQGPKLLIQFQNNGVVDDSQLPKDRFSAERLKGVDSTLKIQPAKLEDSAVYLCASSRDRVAEAFFGQGTRLTVV.

The gene calls are TRBV11-3 and TRBJ2-5, with D possibly matching TRBD2 (5 bases). V was trimmed by 5 bases and J by 3 bases, leaving 16 bases between them. The V gene's germline CDR1 is SGHNT and CDR2 YENEEA. The CDR3 is 15 amino acids. This CDR3 is CASSPLSLAEETQYF. CDR3 nucleotide sequence: TGTGCCAGCAGCCCCTTGTCCCTAGCAGAAGAGACCCAGTACTTC.

The genes are TRBV6-6 and TRBJ2-7; 7 bases match TRBD1. Germline lookup yields CDR1 MNHNY and CDR2 SVGAGI (reference sequence). The CDR3 is 15 amino acids. V gave up 6 bases and J gave up 1 base; unmatched junction bases: 9. CDR3 residues: CASRFTGESSYEQYF. CDR3 DNA: TGTGCCAGCAGATTTACAGGGGAATCATCCTACGAGCAGTACTTC.

This chain joins TRBV9 and TRBJ2-7; TRBD1 is a possible D gene (6 bases). Trimming took off 4 bases at V and 3 bases at J, with 14 bases between the two ends. From germline, CDR1 is SGDLS and CDR2 YYNGEE. This CDR3 is 14 amino acids long. The CDR3 bases are TGTGCCAGCAGCCCAAGGGGGACAAACTACGAGCAGTACTTC. Translated: CASSPRGTNYEQYF.

J is TRBJ2-2 and V is TRBV5-4; 9 nucleotides agree with TRBD1. Per the germline V gene, CDR1 is SGHNT and CDR2 is YYREEE (reference sequence). This CDR3 has 16 amino acids. The junction had 6 bases not matched to a gene; V was cut back by 0 bases and J by 6 bases. CDR3 DNA sequence: TGTGCCAGCAGCTTGGCACAGGGGGCTTTTGCCGGGGAGCTGTTTTTT. Translating it yields CASSLAQGAFAGELFF. The entire variable domain, with the rest obtained from reference TRBV5-4 and TRBJ2-2, is as follows: ETGVTQSPTHLIKTRGQQVTLRCSSQSGHNTVSWYQQALGQGPQFIFQYYREEENGRGNFPPRFSGLQFPNYSSELNVNALELDDSALYLCASSLAQGAFAGELFFGEGSRLTVL.

V gene TRBV2 combines with J gene TRBJ1-5; D might be TRBD1 (5 bases). Germline CDR1 SNHLY, CDR2 FYNNEI. V gave up 2 bases and J gave up 4 bases, with 9 bases separating them. The CDR3 length is 14 residues. CDR3 amino acids: CASSEQGGNQPQHF. The CDR3 nucleotides are TGTGCCAGCAGTGAACAGGGTGGGAATCAGCCCCAGCATTTT.

The rearrangement uses TRBV28 and TRBJ1-3, with D possibly matching TRBD1 (5 bases). CDR3 length: 15 residues. V was cut by 5 bases and J by 4 bases, with 15 bases left in between. CDR1 is MDHEN and CDR2 is SYDVKM in the germline V gene. CDR3 coding DNA: TGTGCCAGCAGTCAGGGTGTAGTTAGCGGAAACACCATATATTTT. Its translation: CASSQGVVSGNTIYF.

V and J are TRBV29-1 and TRBJ2-2; TRBD2 aligns across 9 bases. Germline CDR1 SQVTM, CDR2 ANQGSEA. The length of the CDR3 is 15 residues. Germline trimming cut 5 bases from V and 6 bases from J; bases unmatched to any gene: 10. CDR3 sequence reads: CSVPQGSGRPGELFF. In DNA, the CDR3 is TGCAGCGTTCCCCAGGGTAGCGGGAGACCCGGGGAGCTGTTTTTT.

The rearrangement uses TRBV14 and TRBJ2-7, with D perhaps matching TRBD2 (6 bases). Trimming removed 1 base at V and 7 bases at J, with 14 bases between. The CDR3 contains 14 residues. Germline lookup yields CDR1 SGHDN and CDR2 FVKESK. As DNA, the CDR3 is TGTGCCAGCAGCCAAGCCCCCGGGAGATTGGAGCAGTACTTC. Translation: CASSQAPGRLEQYF.

The rearrangement links TRBV7-9 to TRBJ2-7, with D maybe TRBD2 (6 bases). The germline V and J ends were trimmed by 5 bases and 4 bases, with 12 bases remaining between them. Germline CDR1 reads SEHNR; CDR2 reads FQNEAQ (reference sequence). The length of the CDR3 is 13 residues. The DNA for the CDR3 is TGTGCCAGCAGCGTCCGGGGGAGTTACGAGCAGTACTTC. Amino acid sequence: CASSVRGSYEQYF.

V and J are TRBV6-5 and TRBJ1-2, with D unclear. V shed 4 bases and J shed 8 bases, with 8 bases lying between them. This CDR3 has 11 residues. Germline CDR1 is MNHEY and CDR2 is SVGAGI. CDR3: CASSSVSGYTF. DNA for the CDR3: TGTGCCAGCAGTTCGGTGAGCGGCTACACCTTC.

The rearrangement joins TRBV5-1 to TRBJ2-4, with 7 bases aligning to TRBD1. The V segment lost 3 bases and the J segment 7 bases; nucleotides outside the gene matches: 7. The CDR3 contains 14 residues. Germline V gene sequence: CDR1 SGHRS, CDR2 YFSETQ. The CDR3 region is CASSSSSQGNIQYF. CDR3 nucleotide sequence: TGCGCCAGCAGCTCCAGCTCACAGGGGAACATTCAGTACTTC.

The V and J genes are TRBV11-2 and TRBJ1-5; D unresolved. CDR1 is SGHAT, CDR2 FQNNGV, per germline. The CDR3 has 16 amino acids. Trimming shortened V by 5 bases and J by 0 bases, and 14 bases separated the two germline ends. The CDR3 bases are TGTGCCAGCAGCCCCTCGGTATCTCATAGCAATCAGCCCCAGCATTTT. This encodes CASSPSVSHSNQPQHF. Based on the CDR3 plus reference TRBV11-2 and TRBJ1-5, the full variable domain is EAGVAQSPRYKIIEKRQSVAFWCNPISGHATLYWYQQILGQGPKLLIQFQNNGVVDDSQLPKDRFSAERLKGVDSTLKIQPAKLEDSAVYLCASSPSVSHSNQPQHFGDGTRLSIL.

This clone was counted once. The gene calls are TRBV6-5 and TRBJ2-5; 8 bases agree with TRBD1. The CDR3 is 16 residues long. CDR1 and CDR2 (germline): MNHEY, SVGAGI. The junction had 8 bases not matched to a gene; V was cut back by 0 bases and J by 5 bases. CDR3 nucleotides: TGTGCCAGCAGTTACTCGTTCTACAGGGGGGATGAGACCCAGTACTTC. As protein: CASSYSFYRGDETQYF.

The chain links TRBV4-1 to TRBJ1-2; a possible D gene is TRBD1 (5 bases). The germline V and J ends were trimmed by 4 bases and 0 bases, with 15 bases remaining between them. Germline CDR1 MGHRA, CDR2 YSYEKL. The CDR3 has 16 residues. CDR3 sequence: CASSPPTTAANYGYTF. CDR3 nucleotides: TGCGCCAGCAGCCCCCCGACGACAGCCGCTAACTATGGCTACACCTTC.

The CDR3 coding sequence is TGCGCCAGCATTACGGGACTAGCGCGAACCTACGAGCAGTACTTC. It yields the protein CASITGLARTYEQYF. The chain recombines TRBV10-2 with TRBJ2-7; 10 bases agree with TRBD2. This CDR3 comprises 15 residues. The germline CDR1 and CDR2 sequences are WSHSY and SAAADI. V shed 7 bases and J 2 bases; nucleotides not matched to a gene: 8.

The chain is built from TRBV11-2 and TRBJ2-4, with a weak D call TRBD2 (6 bases). CDR1 SGHAT and CDR2 FQNNGV come from the germline V gene. This CDR3 comprises 16 residues. V was clipped by 1 base and J by 1 base, with 11 bases between them. This CDR3 is CASSLVLAVAKNIQYF. The CDR3, as DNA: TGTGCCAGCAGCTTAGTTTTAGCGGTGGCCAAAAACATTCAGTACTTC.

V is TRBV27 and J is TRBJ2-7; 8 bases line up with TRBD1. The germline V gene has CDR1 MNHEY and CDR2 SMNVEV (reference sequence). The trim removed 8 bases at V and 3 bases at J, leaving 9 bases unmatched. This CDR3 contains 14 residues. The CDR3 coding sequence is TGTGCCAGCGGGGGACAGGCGACAAACTACGAGCAGTACTTC. It codes for CASGGQATNYEQYF.

This CDR3 reads CASSLNGGPNTEAFF. The CDR3 nucleotides read TGTGCCAGCAGTTTAAATGGGGGCCCGAACACTGAAGCTTTCTTT. The chain carries TRBV27 and TRBJ1-1; the D gene is possibly TRBD1 (6 bases). Germline CDR1 and CDR2: MNHEY and SMNVEV (reference sequence). This CDR3 region has 15 residues. The V and J ends lost 2 bases and 1 base respectively, with 11 bases between them.

The V and J genes are TRBV5-1 and TRBJ1-5; 7 nucleotides line up with TRBD1. Germline trimming cut 5 bases from V and 4 bases from J; bases unmatched to any gene: 9. Germline lookup yields CDR1 SGHRS and CDR2 YFSETQ. The CDR3 contains 15 residues. This CDR3 is CASREEEGANQPQHF. The CDR3 DNA sequence: TGCGCCAGCAGGGAGGAGGAGGGGGCAAATCAGCCCCAGCATTTT. Supplemented by reference TRBV5-1 and TRBJ1-5, the full variable domain reads KAGVTQTPRYLIKTRGQQVTLSCSPISGHRSVSWYQQTPGQGLQFLFEYFSETQRNKGNFPGRFSGRQFSNSRSEMNVSTLELGDSALYLCASREEEGANQPQHFGDGTRLSIL.